This TCR beta chain is drawn from a study of shared clonotypes between healthy human individuals. Selected positively for CCR7 and CD45RO-negative, naive CD8 cells excluded terminally differentiated effector memory CD45RA+ cells. Every donor, a Caucasian adult, lived in Nashville, Tennessee. V shed 7 bases and J shed 0 bases, with 13 bases lying between them. Per the germline V gene, CDR1 is SGHAT and CDR2 is FQNNGV. The CDR3 is 15 residues long. The assay was immunoSEQ multiplex PCR, and TCRdb's table has in-frame clones only and misses some. Here the sample spans about 2.2 million clones, around 93% being singletons.

Sequencing used naive CD8+ T cells from PBMCs. V gene TRBV11-2 combines with J gene TRBJ2-1; no clear D gene. This sequence was found in a man aged 18-30 years in good health. Some clones in this sample may be carry-over from other donors' samples. The CDR3 sequence is CASNPSKSSYNEQFF. DNA of the CDR3: TGTGCCAGCAATCCGTCTAAGAGCTCCTACAATGAGCAGTTCTTC. Combining the CDR3 with reference TRBV11-2 and TRBJ2-1 gives the whole variable domain EAGVAQSPRYKIIEKRQSVAFWCNPISGHATLYWYQQILGQGPKLLIQFQNNGVVDDSQLPKDRFSAERLKGVDSTLKIQPAKLEDSAVYLCASNPSKSSYNEQFFGPGTRLTVL.